Listed below are T cell receptor beta chains from one sample, sequenced in a study of OX40 agonist ivuxolimab in advanced cancers. The data were produced by immunoSEQ multiplex PCR, yet TCRdb's version contains in-frame clones alone and is incomplete. This table holds around 29,000 clones, about 86% found once. This specimen was CD4+ or CD8+ T cells sorted from blood, taken in a trial of the OX40 agonist ivuxolimab. The receptors were sampled from an adult with an advanced solid tumor such as melanoma, head and neck, liver or kidney cancer. Each CDR3 is given with its conserved first and last residue. D genes are given only for firm matches. Only some rows state a clone size, as once, few, many or a class for expanded clones.

v_call	j_call	d_call	clone_size	cdr3_aa	cdr3_nt
TRBV7-6	TRBJ2-1	TRBD1	.	CASSLVGGHNEQFF	TGTGCCAGCAGCTTAGTAGGGGGCCACAATGAGCAGTTCTTC
TRBV2	TRBJ2-1	.	.	CASIRQPDNEQFF	TGTGCCAGCATCCGACAACCGGACAATGAGCAGTTCTTC
TRBV9	TRBJ2-5	.	.	CASSVAGWETQYF	TGTGCCAGCAGCGTAGCAGGGTGGGAGACCCAGTACTTC
TRBV27	TRBJ2-7	TRBD1	.	CATSGQGFEQYF	TGTGCCACCTCGGGACAGGGTTTCGAGCAGTACTTC
TRBV7-9	TRBJ2-2	TRBD2	.	CASSRLPSGGANTGELFF	TGTGCCAGCAGCCGACTACCTAGCGGGGGGGCGAACACCGGGGAGCTGTTTTTT
TRBV11-2	TRBJ1-6	TRBD1	.	CASSHRGNNSPLHF	TGTGCCAGCAGCCACAGGGGAAATAATTCACCCCTCCACTTT
TRBV7-9	TRBJ1-1	.	once	CASSFDRNKVVQTEAFF	TGTGCCAGCAGCTTTGACCGGAACAAGGTCGTCCAGACTGAAGCTTTCTTT
TRBV5-5	TRBJ1-5	.	.	CASSLDVPLPTDQPQHF	TGTGCCAGCAGCTTGGATGTCCCCCTTCCGACAGATCAGCCCCAGCATTTT
TRBV11-2	TRBJ2-2	TRBD1	.	CASRYTGVRINTGELFF	TGTGCCAGCAGATATACAGGGGTGAGAATAAACACCGGGGAGCTGTTTTTT
TRBV27	TRBJ2-1	.	.	CASSQWTSEQFF	TGTGCCAGCAGCCAGTGGACATCTGAGCAGTTCTTC
TRBV7-6	TRBJ2-1	.	.	CASSLDLSAYNEQFF	TGTGCCAGCAGCTTGGACTTGTCCGCCTACAATGAGCAGTTCTTC
TRBV14	TRBJ2-2	TRBD1	.	CASSVTGLTGELFF	TGTGCCAGCAGCGTGACAGGGCTGACCGGGGAGCTGTTTTTT
TRBV4-1	TRBJ2-3	.	.	CASSQGGSTDTQYF	TGCGCCAGCAGCCAAGGGGGCAGCACAGATACGCAGTATTTT
TRBV28	TRBJ2-7	TRBD1	.	CASSLWGTGVRSVYEQYF	TGTGCCAGCAGTTTATGGGGGACAGGGGTTAGATCGGTCTACGAGCAGTACTTC
TRBV19	TRBJ2-7	TRBD1	.	CASSESPGQADEQYF	TGTGCCAGTAGCGAATCACCCGGACAGGCGGACGAGCAGTACTTC
TRBV6-5	TRBJ1-5	.	.	CASTTGIHQPQHF	TGTGCCAGTACTACAGGGATCCATCAGCCCCAGCATTTT
TRBV6-6	TRBJ2-3	.	.	CASSYDSTDTQYF	TGTGCCAGCAGTTACGACAGCACAGATACGCAGTATTTT
TRBV9	TRBJ1-1	.	.	CASTGRAGENTEAFF	TGTGCCAGCACCGGAAGGGCAGGGGAGAACACTGAAGCTTTCTTT
TRBV9	TRBJ2-1	.	.	CASSVVGGGYNEQFF	TGTGCCAGCAGCGTAGTGGGGGGCGGGTACAATGAGCAGTTCTTC
TRBV19	TRBJ1-2	TRBD1	.	CASSSEGQGLFGYTF	TGTGCCAGTAGTTCGGAGGGACAGGGGCTATTTGGCTACACCTTC
TRBV14	TRBJ2-5	.	once	CASSQDWETQYF	TGTGCCAGCAGCCAAGATTGGGAGACCCAGTACTTC
TRBV27	TRBJ2-2	.	.	CASSLAQGNTGELFF	TGTGCCAGCAGTCTAGCGCAGGGGAACACCGGGGAGCTGTTTTTT
TRBV27	TRBJ2-7	TRBD2	.	CASSLPLGGIYEQYF	TGTGCCAGCAGTTTACCCCTCGGGGGGATCTACGAGCAGTACTTC
TRBV5-5	TRBJ1-6	TRBD1	.	CASSPGTGPGSYNSPLHF	TGTGCCAGCAGCCCCGGGACAGGGCCCGGTTCCTATAATTCACCCCTCCACTTT
TRBV29-1	TRBJ1-1	.	.	CSVEDLGMNTEAFF	TGCAGCGTTGAAGATCTGGGGATGAACACTGAAGCTTTCTTT
TRBV9	TRBJ2-5	TRBD2	.	CASSVSGGPRETQYF	TGTGCCAGCAGCGTATCGGGGGGGCCCAGAGAGACCCAGTACTTC
TRBV7-8	TRBJ2-4	.	.	CASSLEGGLKAKNIQYF	TGTGCCAGCAGCTTAGAGGGGGGGCTGAAGGCCAAAAACATTCAGTACTTC
TRBV12-5	TRBJ2-7	.	.	CASGLGTRVEQYF	TGTGCTAGTGGTTTGGGTACTCGGGTGGAGCAGTACTTC
TRBV5-6	TRBJ2-2	.	once	CASSFEVGANTGELFF	TGTGCCAGCAGCTTTGAGGTGGGGGCGAACACCGGGGAGCTGTTTTTT
TRBV9	TRBJ1-2	TRBD1	.	CASSVVGTGDGYTF	TGTGCCAGCAGCGTAGTGGGGACAGGGGACGGCTACACCTTC
TRBV7-6	TRBJ2-1	.	once	CASSPRESSYNEQFF	TGTGCCAGCAGCCCTCGGGAGAGCTCCTACAATGAGCAGTTCTTC
TRBV7-8	TRBJ2-7	.	.	CASSLGPGSYEQYF	TGTGCCAGCAGCTTAGGTCCGGGCTCCTACGAGCAGTACTTC
TRBV7-9	TRBJ1-5	TRBD1	.	CAVVGQGLLGGNQPQHF	TGTGCCGTGGTGGGACAGGGCCTCCTGGGGGGCAATCAGCCCCAGCATTTT
TRBV4-1	TRBJ2-5	TRBD2	.	CASSPGLAGAYQETQYF	TGCGCCAGCAGCCCGGGACTAGCGGGGGCGTACCAAGAGACCCAGTACTTC
TRBV25-1	TRBJ1-4	.	.	CASTDSGQFFPPNEKLFF	TGTGCCAGCACAGATTCAGGACAGTTTTTCCCACCTAATGAAAAACTGTTTTTT
TRBV5-4	TRBJ1-1	.	.	CASSQVKGTDSEAFF	TGTGCCAGCAGCCAAGTTAAAGGTACCGACTCTGAAGCTTTCTTT
TRBV11-3	TRBJ2-5	.	.	CASSLDGWGETQYF	TGTGCCAGCAGCTTAGATGGCTGGGGGGAGACCCAGTACTTC
TRBV7-6	TRBJ2-7	TRBD1	.	CASSSGQHYEQYF	TGTGCCAGCAGCTCGGGACAGCACTACGAGCAGTACTTC
TRBV6-5	TRBJ1-1	.	.	CASSYFYGEGGTEAFF	TGTGCCAGCAGTTACTTTTATGGCGAGGGGGGGACTGAAGCTTTCTTT
TRBV2	TRBJ2-1	.	.	CASSESRAGDEQFF	TGTGCCAGCAGTGAATCTAGGGCTGGGGATGAGCAGTTCTTC